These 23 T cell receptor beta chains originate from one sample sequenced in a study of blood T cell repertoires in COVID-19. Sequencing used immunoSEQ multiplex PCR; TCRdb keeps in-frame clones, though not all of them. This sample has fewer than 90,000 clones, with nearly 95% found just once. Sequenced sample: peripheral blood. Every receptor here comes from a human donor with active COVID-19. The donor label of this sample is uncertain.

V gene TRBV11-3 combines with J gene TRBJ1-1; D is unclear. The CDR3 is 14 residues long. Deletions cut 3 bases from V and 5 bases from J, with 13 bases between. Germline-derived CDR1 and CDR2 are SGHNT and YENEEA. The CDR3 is CASSFPGVGTEAFF. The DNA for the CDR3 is TGTGCCAGCAGCTTCCCCGGGGTCGGGACTGAAGCTTTCTTT.

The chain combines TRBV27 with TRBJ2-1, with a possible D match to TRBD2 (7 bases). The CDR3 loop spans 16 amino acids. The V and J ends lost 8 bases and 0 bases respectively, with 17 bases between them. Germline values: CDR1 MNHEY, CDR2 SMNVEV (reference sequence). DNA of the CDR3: TGTGCCAGCCGTAGGGCGGGGGCGAGCTCCTACAATGAGCAGTTCTTC. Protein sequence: CASRRAGASSYNEQFF.

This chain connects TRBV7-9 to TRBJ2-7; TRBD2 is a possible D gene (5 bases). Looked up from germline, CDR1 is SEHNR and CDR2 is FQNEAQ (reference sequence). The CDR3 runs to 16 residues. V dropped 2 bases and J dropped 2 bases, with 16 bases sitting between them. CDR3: CASSLNSGKRTYEQYF. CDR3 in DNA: TGTGCCAGCAGCTTAAACTCGGGAAAAAGGACCTACGAGCAGTACTTC.

The CDR3 bases are TGTGCCAGTCATACCGGGACTAGCGGGCCTCAAGAGACCCAGTACTTC. It is translated as CASHTGTSGPQETQYF. The J gene is TRBJ2-5, the V gene TRBV28, with TRBD2 matching over 12 bases. Germline trimming cut 9 bases from V and 2 bases from J; bases unmatched to any gene: 10. This CDR3 comprises 16 residues. In germline, CDR1 is MDHEN, CDR2 SYDVKM.

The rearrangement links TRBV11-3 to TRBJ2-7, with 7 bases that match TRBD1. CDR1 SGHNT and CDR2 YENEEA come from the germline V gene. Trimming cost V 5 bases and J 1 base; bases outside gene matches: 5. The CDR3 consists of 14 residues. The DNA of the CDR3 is TGTGCCAGCAGCCCTCGGGACAGATCCTACGAGCAGTACTTC. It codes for CASSPRDRSYEQYF.

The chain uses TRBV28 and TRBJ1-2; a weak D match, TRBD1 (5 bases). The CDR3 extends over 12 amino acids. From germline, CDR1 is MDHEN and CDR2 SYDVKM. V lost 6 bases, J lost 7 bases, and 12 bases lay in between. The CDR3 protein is CASRVGVGGYTF. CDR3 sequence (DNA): TGTGCCAGCAGGGTAGGGGTAGGTGGCTACACCTTC.

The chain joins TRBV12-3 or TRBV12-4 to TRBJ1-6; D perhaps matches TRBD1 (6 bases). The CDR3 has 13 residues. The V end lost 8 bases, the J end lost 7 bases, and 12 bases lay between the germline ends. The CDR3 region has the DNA TGTGCCAGCGGGGCAGGGGTAAATTCACCCCTCCACTTT. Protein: CASGAGVNSPLHF.

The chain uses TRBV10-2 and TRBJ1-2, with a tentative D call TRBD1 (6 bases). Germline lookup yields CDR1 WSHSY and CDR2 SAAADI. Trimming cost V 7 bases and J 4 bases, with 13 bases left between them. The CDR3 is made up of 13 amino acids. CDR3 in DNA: TGCGCCAGCACCAGGGGTACGAGCTATGGCTACACCTTC. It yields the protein CASTRGTSYGYTF.

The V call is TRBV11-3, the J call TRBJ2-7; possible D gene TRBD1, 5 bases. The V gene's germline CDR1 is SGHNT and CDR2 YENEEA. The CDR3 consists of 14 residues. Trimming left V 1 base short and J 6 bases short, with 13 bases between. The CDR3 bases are TGTGCCAGCAGCTTAGGTCAGGGATCTGGCGAGCAGTACTTC. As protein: CASSLGQGSGEQYF.

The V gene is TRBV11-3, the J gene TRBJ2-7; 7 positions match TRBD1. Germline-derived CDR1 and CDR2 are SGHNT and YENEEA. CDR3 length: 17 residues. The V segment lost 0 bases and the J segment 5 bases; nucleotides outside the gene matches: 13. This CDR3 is CASSLEPPGTVTHEQYF. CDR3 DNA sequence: TGTGCCAGCAGCTTAGAACCCCCCGGGACAGTCACCCACGAGCAGTACTTC.

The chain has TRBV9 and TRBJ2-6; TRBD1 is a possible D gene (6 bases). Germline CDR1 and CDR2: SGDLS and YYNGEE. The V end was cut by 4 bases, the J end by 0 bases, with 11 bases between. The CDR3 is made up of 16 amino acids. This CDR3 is CASSRDTFSGANVLTF. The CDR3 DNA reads TGTGCCAGCAGCCGGGACACCTTCTCTGGGGCCAACGTCCTGACTTTC.

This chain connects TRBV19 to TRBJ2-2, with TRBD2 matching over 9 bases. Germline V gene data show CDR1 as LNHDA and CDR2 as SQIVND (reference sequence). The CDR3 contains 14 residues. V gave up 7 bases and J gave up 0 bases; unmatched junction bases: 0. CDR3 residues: CASTSGTNTGELFF. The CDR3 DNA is TGTGCCAGTACTAGCGGGACGAACACCGGGGAGCTGTTTTTT.

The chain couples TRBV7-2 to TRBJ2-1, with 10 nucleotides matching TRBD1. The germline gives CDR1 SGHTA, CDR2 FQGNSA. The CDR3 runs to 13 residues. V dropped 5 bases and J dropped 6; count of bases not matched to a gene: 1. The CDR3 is CASSRDRGNEQFF. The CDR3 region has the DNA TGTGCCAGCAGCCGGGACAGGGGCAATGAGCAGTTCTTC.

CDR3 DNA sequence: TGTGCCAGCAGCCCCTGGGACAGGGAACTTGATATATCCTACGAGCAGTACTTC. Protein product: CASSPWDRELDISYEQYF. The V gene is TRBV7-7, the J gene TRBJ2-7; 9 nucleotides match TRBD1. J was trimmed by 1 base and V by 5 bases; bases with no gene match: 15. The CDR3 covers 18 residues. CDR1 and CDR2 (germline): SSHAT, FNYEAQ (reference sequence).

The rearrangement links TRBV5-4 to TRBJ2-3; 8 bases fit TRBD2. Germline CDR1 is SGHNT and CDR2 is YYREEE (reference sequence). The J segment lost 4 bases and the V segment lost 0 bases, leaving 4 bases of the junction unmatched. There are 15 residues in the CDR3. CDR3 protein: CASSLVGLEADTQYF. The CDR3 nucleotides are TGTGCCAGCAGCTTGGTGGGACTAGAAGCAGATACGCAGTATTTT.

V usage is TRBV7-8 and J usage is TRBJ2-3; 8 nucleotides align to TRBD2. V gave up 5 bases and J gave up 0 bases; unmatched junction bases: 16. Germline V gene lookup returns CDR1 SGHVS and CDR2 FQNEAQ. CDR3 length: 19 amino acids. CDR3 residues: CASSPRKRVAGSSTDTQYF. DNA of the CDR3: TGTGCCAGCAGCCCCCGTAAAAGAGTAGCGGGGTCTAGCACAGATACGCAGTATTTT. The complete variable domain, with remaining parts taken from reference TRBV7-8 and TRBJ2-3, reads GAGVSQSPRYKVAKRGQDVALRCDPISGHVSLFWYQQALGQGPEFLTYFQNEAQLDKSGLPSDRFFAERPEGSVSTLKIQRTQQEDSAVYLCASSPRKRVAGSSTDTQYFGPGTRLTVL.

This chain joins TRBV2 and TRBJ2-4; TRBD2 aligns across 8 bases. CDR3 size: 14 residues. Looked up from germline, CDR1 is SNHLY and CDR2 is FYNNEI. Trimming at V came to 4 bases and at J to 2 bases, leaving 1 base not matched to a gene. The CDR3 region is CASSGGRTKNIQYF. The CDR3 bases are TGTGCCAGCAGTGGCGGGAGGACCAAAAACATTCAGTACTTC.

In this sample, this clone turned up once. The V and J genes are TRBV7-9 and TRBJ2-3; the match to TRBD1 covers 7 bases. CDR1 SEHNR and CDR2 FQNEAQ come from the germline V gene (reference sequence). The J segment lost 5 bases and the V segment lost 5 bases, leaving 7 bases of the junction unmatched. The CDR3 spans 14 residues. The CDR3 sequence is CASSVGTVLDTQYF. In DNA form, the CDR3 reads TGTGCCAGCAGCGTAGGGACAGTCCTAGATACGCAGTATTTT.

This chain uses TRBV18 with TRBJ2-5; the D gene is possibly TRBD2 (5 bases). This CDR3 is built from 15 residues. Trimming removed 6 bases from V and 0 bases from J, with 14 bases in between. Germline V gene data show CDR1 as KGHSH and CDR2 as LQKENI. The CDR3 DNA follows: TGTGCCAGCTCCGGACTCTCAGCGAACCAAGAGACCCAGTACTTC. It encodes CASSGLSANQETQYF.

CDR3 amino acids: CAVSGGAEAFF. The DNA for the CDR3 is TGTGCCGTATCAGGAGGGGCTGAAGCTTTCTTT. V usage is TRBV2 and J usage is TRBJ1-1; D is possibly TRBD1 (5 bases). This CDR3 has 11 residues. Germline lookup yields CDR1 SNHLY and CDR2 FYNNEI. The V end was cut by 11 bases, the J end by 6 bases, with 13 bases between.

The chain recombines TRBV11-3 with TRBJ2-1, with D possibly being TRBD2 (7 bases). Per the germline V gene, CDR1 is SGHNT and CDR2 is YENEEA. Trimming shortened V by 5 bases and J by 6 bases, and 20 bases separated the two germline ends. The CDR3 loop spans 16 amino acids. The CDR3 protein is CASSPGGKRVANEQFF. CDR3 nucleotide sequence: TGTGCCAGCAGCCCGGGGGGCAAGCGAGTGGCCAATGAGCAGTTCTTC.

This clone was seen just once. Written as DNA, the CDR3 is TGTGCCAGCAGTTACGGGGTAGCGGGAGCTCGCCAGTACTTC. This encodes CASSYGVAGARQYF. J is TRBJ2-4 and V is TRBV6-5; TRBD2 matches 9 bases. In germline, CDR1 is MNHEY, CDR2 SVGAGI. J was trimmed by 13 bases and V by 2 bases; bases with no gene match: 9. There are 14 residues in the CDR3.

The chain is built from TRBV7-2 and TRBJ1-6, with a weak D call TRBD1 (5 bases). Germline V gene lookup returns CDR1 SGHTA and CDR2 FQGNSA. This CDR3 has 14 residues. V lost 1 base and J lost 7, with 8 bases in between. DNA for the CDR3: TGTGCCAGCAGCTTAGATTGGACAAATTCACCCCTCCACTTT. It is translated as CASSLDWTNSPLHF.